This TCR beta chain was identified during a study of shared clonotypes between healthy human individuals. As concerns this clone: What it recognizes is unknown.

This CDR3 is 12 amino acids long. The germline CDR1 and CDR2 sequences are LNHDA and SQIVND (reference sequence). Trimming pared 4 bases from V and 8 bases from J, leaving 8 bases between. Notes on the study in general: Researchers sampled only blood; tissue repertoires likely differ.

The assay was carried out at the deep level. TCRdb keeps only in-frame clones here, not all; method: immunoSEQ multiplex PCR. The data hold about 1.1 million clones, with around 77% observed a single time. The TCR comes from a man aged 18 to 29 in good health. Some clones in this sample may be carry-over from other donors' samples. V usage is TRBV19 and J usage is TRBJ1-4; D remains ambiguous. The sample was memory CD4+ T cells from PBMCs. Subset specified: CD45RA-negative fraction. The CDR3 loop is CASSRPSEKLFF. CDR3 nucleotides: TGTGCCAGTAGTAGGCCCTCCGAAAAACTGTTTTTT.